The rows below give T cell receptor beta chains drawn from one sample of a study of cytomegalovirus exposure and HLA in healthy donors. TCRdb's table, derived via immunoSEQ multiplex PCR, lists solely in-frame clones and lacks some. This sample has some 150,000 clones, with approximately 78% found just once. The sequenced sample consisted of PBMCs. These receptor sequences come from a middle-aged man in good health and CMV-seropositive. Each CDR3 is given with its conserved first and last residue. A D gene is named only where the DNA matches it firmly. Clone size is stated in some rows and not others, as once, few, many or a class when expanded.

d_call j_call v_call clone_size cdr3_nt cdr3_aa
- TRBJ2-1 TRBV4-2 - TGTGCCAGCAGCCAGGACCCCAGCGGCTTAAACAATGAGCAGTTCTTC CASSQDPSGLNNEQFF
- TRBJ1-2 TRBV30 - TGTGCCTGGAGTGAACTTCGGCGGGGGCCGAGAACCTTC CAWSELRRGPRTF
TRBD1 TRBJ2-1 TRBV5-6 - TGTGCCAGCAGCTTGGGACAGGGACACAATGAGCAGTTCTTC CASSLGQGHNEQFF
- TRBJ2-7 TRBV6-1 once TGTGCCAGCAGTGAAGTCTGGCTGGAGCAGTACTTC CASSEVWLEQYF
TRBD1 TRBJ2-1 TRBV20-1 - TGCAGTGCTCAGGGGGACAATGAGCAGTTCTTC CSAQGDNEQFF
- TRBJ1-1 TRBV29-1 few TGCAGCGCCAAGTTTGCACGGGACACTGAAGCTTTCTTT CSAKFARDTEAFF
TRBD2 TRBJ2-5 TRBV9 - TGTGCCAGCAGCGTAGGAGGACTAGACGAGACCCAGTACTTC CASSVGGLDETQYF
TRBD2 TRBJ2-1 TRBV15 - TGTGCCACCAGCACAGAAGGACTAGCGGGAGGGGGGTCCTACAATGAGCAGTTCTTC CATSTEGLAGGGSYNEQFF
TRBD1 TRBJ1-3 TRBV7-9 - TGTGCCAGCAGCACATACAGGGGCGGATATGGAAACACCATATATTTT CASSTYRGGYGNTIYF
- TRBJ1-1 TRBV19 - TGTGCCAGTAGTATCAACACAGTCGGTCAAGCTTTCTTT CASSINTVGQAFF
TRBD2 TRBJ2-2 TRBV5-1 - TGCGCCAGCAGCTTGGCGCCGGGACTAGCGGGAGCCATTACGGGGAACACCGGGGAGCTGTTTTTT CASSLAPGLAGAITGNTGELFF
- TRBJ2-7 TRBV10-1 few TGCGCCAGCAGTGAGTCGATCTCCGCAGCCTACGAGCAGTACTTC CASSESISAAYEQYF
TRBD1 TRBJ1-3 TRBV9 - TGTGCCAGCAGCGTAGACCCAGGGGGCGGAAACACCATATATTTT CASSVDPGGGNTIYF
- TRBJ1-1 TRBV4-1 - TGCGCCAGCAGCCAAGGCCGGGGGTACACTGAAGCTTTCTTT CASSQGRGYTEAFF
TRBD2 TRBJ2-1 TRBV9 - TGTGCCAGCAGCCTCAGCGGGACCTCCTCCTACAATGAGCAGTTCTTC CASSLSGTSSYNEQFF
- TRBJ1-4 TRBV4-2 - TGTGCCAGCAGCCAAGGAAGGTTGACAGCAATTGCAACTAATGAAAAACTGTTTTTT CASSQGRLTAIATNEKLFF
- TRBJ1-2 TRBV19 once TGTGCCAGTAGTATTGGCAACAGCTATGGCTACACCTTC CASSIGNSYGYTF
TRBD2 TRBJ2-7 TRBV6-6 - TGTGCCAGCGCACTAGCGGGAGAAGACGAGCAGTACTTC CASALAGEDEQYF
- TRBJ2-1 TRBV27 - TGTGCCAGCACCCCTCCGGCGAGCGGCAGTGGTAGTGAGCAGTTCTTC CASTPPASGSGSEQFF
- TRBJ1-1 TRBV7-2 few TGTGCCAGCAGCTTAGGTAGGGGCGAAGCTTTCTTT CASSLGRGEAFF
TRBD2 TRBJ2-2 TRBV28 - TGTGCCAGCAGTTTATCGACTAGCGGGAGTTCCGGGGAGCTGTTTTTT CASSLSTSGSSGELFF
TRBD1 TRBJ1-3 TRBV5-4 - TGTGCCAGCAGCCCGACAGGGGCTGGAAACACCATATATTTT CASSPTGAGNTIYF
TRBD2 TRBJ2-3 TRBV7-3 - TGTGCCAGCAGCTTAACGGCGGGAGAAATGGATACGCAGTATTTT CASSLTAGEMDTQYF
TRBD2 TRBJ2-3 TRBV11-2 - TGTGCCAGCGGCTCCTTTGCCGGGACTAGCCGCACAGATACGCAGTATTTT CASGSFAGTSRTDTQYF
- TRBJ2-7 TRBV7-2 - TGTGCCAGCAGCTCATTTCTACAGGGTGGATATGAGCAGTACTTC CASSSFLQGGYEQYF
- TRBJ2-1 TRBV25-1 - TGTGCCAGCAGCCGCAGACAGAGCTCCTACAATGAGCAGTTCTTC CASSRRQSSYNEQFF
- TRBJ1-1 TRBV27 few TGTGCCAGCAGCTCCCGTCGCCCAGGGCCGAACACTGAAGCTTTCTTT CASSSRRPGPNTEAFF
TRBD1 TRBJ1-1 TRBV7-9 - TGTGCCAGCCAGGGGGGCACTGAAGCTTTCTTT CASQGGTEAFF
TRBD1 TRBJ1-1 TRBV18 - TGTGCCAGCTCACCGGGGACAGGGGAGGTGACTGAAGCTTTCTTT CASSPGTGEVTEAFF
TRBD1 TRBJ1-1 TRBV19 few TGTGCCAGTAGTATGGGACAGTTGAACACTGAAGCTTTCTTT CASSMGQLNTEAFF
TRBD1 TRBJ1-1 TRBV7-2 - TGTGCCAGCAGCCCGGACAGGGGGAGCACTGAAGCTTTCTTT CASSPDRGSTEAFF
TRBD1 TRBJ1-3 TRBV7-8 few TGTGCCAGCAGCCCACAGGGGGCGAAGGGAAACACCATATATTTT CASSPQGAKGNTIYF
- TRBJ2-7 TRBV6-1 - TGTGCCAGCAGGAGGGAGATATCCTACGAGCAGTACTTC CASRREISYEQYF
- TRBJ1-5 TRBV18 - TGTGCCAGCTCCAAGAACCGGGACACTTACTCCAATCAGCCCCAGCATTTT CASSKNRDTYSNQPQHF
- TRBJ1-2 TRBV2 - TGTGCCAGCTTGAATTCTGGGGGCGGCTACACCTTC CASLNSGGGYTF
- TRBJ1-1 TRBV7-9 - TGTGCCAGCAGCTTAGCGTGGGAGAGGAACACTGAAGCTTTCTTT CASSLAWERNTEAFF
TRBD1 TRBJ1-2 TRBV7-9 - TGTTCCAGCAGTTCCCAGGGGGACTTAACCCCAGGTGGCTACACCTTC CSSSSQGDLTPGGYTF
TRBD2 TRBJ2-5 TRBV10-2 - TGCGCCAGCAGAGCCGGGACTAGCGGGAGAGGGGGGGAGGAGACCCAGTACTTC CASRAGTSGRGGEETQYF
TRBD1 TRBJ1-1 TRBV10-3 few TGTGCCATCAGAACAGGGGCCGCGGGGAACACTGAAGCTTTCTTT CAIRTGAAGNTEAFF
- TRBJ2-3 TRBV23-1 - TGCGCCAGCACACAGAACGACTACAGGAGCGGGAGCACAGATACGCAGTATTTT CASTQNDYRSGSTDTQYF
TRBD1 TRBJ1-2 TRBV2 - TGTGCCAGCAGACCTACAGGGGACTATGGCTACACCTTC CASRPTGDYGYTF
TRBD1 TRBJ2-3 TRBV9 few TGTGCCAGCAGCGTCCCGACAGGGGGCGCAGATACGCAGTATTTT CASSVPTGGADTQYF
- TRBJ2-7 TRBV6-1 - TGTGCCAGCAGTGAGCCCCGCCAGGGGGGTAACTACGAGCAGTACTTC CASSEPRQGGNYEQYF
TRBD2 TRBJ2-2 TRBV25-1 - TGTGCCAGCAGTGCTCTAGCGGGAGTTGTCGGGGAGCTGTTTTTT CASSALAGVVGELFF
- TRBJ1-3 TRBV4-1 few TGCGCCAGCAGCCAAGATGTTCCAGGGCCCGGAAACACCATATATTTT CASSQDVPGPGNTIYF